These 14 T cell receptor beta chains share one sample of origin, sequenced in a study of T cell responses to AZD1222 COVID-19 vaccine. The protocol was immunoSEQ multiplex PCR, while the TCRdb copy is restricted to in-frame clones and leaves out a portion. Counted here are 90,000 to 150,000 clones, about 88% occurring once; the ten biggest clones make up roughly 3.1%. The input for sequencing was peripheral blood, taken 28 days after the second AZD1222 dose. These receptors all come from an adult who received the AZD1222 COVID-19 vaccine.

A single count supports this clone. The chain links TRBV30 to TRBJ1-3; D gene ambiguous. V lost 0 bases and J 2 bases, leaving 14 bases between the germline ends. The CDR3 covers 16 residues. Germline V CDR1 and CDR2: GTSNPN, SVGIG (reference sequence). CDR3 protein: CAWSVRDRRPGNTIYF. The CDR3 nucleotides are TGTGCCTGGAGTGTACGGGATCGGAGGCCTGGAAACACCATATATTTT.

This chain joins TRBV11-3 and TRBJ2-7, with a weak D call TRBD1 (5 bases). Germline loops: CDR1 SGHNT, CDR2 YENEEA. The germline V and J ends were trimmed by 3 bases and 3 bases, with 12 bases remaining between them. CDR3 length: 14 amino acids. In DNA, the CDR3 is TGTGCCAGCAGCTTCAGGGCTCGCCTCTACGAGCAGTACTTC. This codes for CASSFRARLYEQYF. The full variable domain, completed using reference TRBV11-3 and TRBJ2-7, is EAGVVQSPRYKIIEKKQPVAFWCNPISGHNTLYWYLQNLGQGPELLIRYENEEAVDDSQLPKDRFSAERLKGVDSTLKIQPAELGDSAVYLCASSFRARLYEQYFGPGTRLTVT.

The rearrangement joins TRBV19 to TRBJ2-7; D remains ambiguous. Germline V gives CDR1 LNHDA, CDR2 SQIVND (reference sequence). Trimming pared 11 bases from V and 4 bases from J, leaving 18 bases between. CDR3 length: 13 residues. The CDR3 DNA follows: TGTGCCCCTGCTGGCACACGGCCATACGAGCAGTACTTC. Protein product: CAPAGTRPYEQYF.

The chain is built from TRBV4-1 and TRBJ1-2; D is undetermined. The CDR3 loop spans 13 amino acids. V lost 1 base to trimming and J lost 1 base, with 4 bases between them. The V gene's germline CDR1 is MGHRA and CDR2 YSYEKL. The CDR3, as DNA: TGCGCCAGCAGCCAAGTCGTTAACTATGGCTACACCTTC. Amino acid sequence: CASSQVVNYGYTF.

The V call is TRBV6-5, the J call TRBJ1-1; a possible D gene is TRBD1 (6 bases). Trimming took off 6 bases at V and 0 bases at J, with 14 bases between the two ends. Germline CDR1 reads MNHEY; CDR2 reads SVGAGI. The CDR3 extends over 15 amino acids. CDR3 residues: CASRRPQGMNTEAFF. DNA of the CDR3: TGTGCCAGCAGACGACCCCAGGGGATGAACACTGAAGCTTTCTTT.

This chain connects TRBV20-1 to TRBJ1-1; D unclear. This CDR3 is 11 amino acids long. With 0 bases removed from V and 8 bases from J, the gap between germline ends came to 7 bases. CDR1 and CDR2 (germline): DFQATT, SNEGSKA (reference sequence). DNA of the CDR3: TGCAGTGCTAGAGATCGCCTGGAAGCTTTCTTT. This encodes CSARDRLEAFF.

This chain uses TRBV3-1 (or the pseudogene TRBV3-2) with TRBJ2-1; no clear D. The V end was cut by 4 bases, the J end by 4 bases, with 8 bases between. From germline, CDR1 is LGHDT and CDR2 YNNKEL (reference sequence). The CDR3 contains 13 residues. The CDR3 coding sequence is TGTGCCAGCAGCCCAGACACGTACAATGAGCAGTTCTTC. Translating it yields CASSPDTYNEQFF.

This chain links TRBV27 with TRBJ1-2; 10 bases align to TRBD1. The CDR3 spans 14 residues. Unmatched junction bases numbered 5, after V lost 5 bases and J lost 5 bases. Germline CDR1 is MNHEY and CDR2 is SMNVEV (reference sequence). The CDR3 nucleotides are TGTGCCAGCAGTGACAGGGGGCCGTCGTATGGCTACACCTTC. Its protein is CASSDRGPSYGYTF.

This clone was counted only a few times. The CDR3 region has the DNA TGTGCCAGCAGCCAATGGGGACAGGGGGAAGGCGAGCAGTACTTC. This gives the protein CASSQWGQGEGEQYF. The V and J genes are TRBV5-4 and TRBJ2-7, with 11 positions matching TRBD1. Germline CDR1 SGHNT, CDR2 YYREEE (reference sequence). With V trimmed by 4 bases and J by 6 bases, 9 bases remained unmatched. The CDR3 has 15 residues.

The rearrangement uses TRBV15 and TRBJ1-5, with 7 bases that match TRBD1. V shed 6 bases, J shed 2 bases, and the junction held 10 bases outside the gene matches. The length of the CDR3 is 16 residues. Germline loops: CDR1 LNHNV, CDR2 YYDKDF (reference sequence). The CDR3 here is CATRPKTGQGNQPQHF. The CDR3 DNA is TGTGCCACCAGGCCCAAAACTGGACAGGGCAATCAGCCCCAGCATTTT.

This clone occurred once. The gene calls are TRBV25-1 and TRBJ2-7, with D maybe TRBD1 (6 bases). Per the germline V gene, CDR1 is MGHDK and CDR2 is SYGVNS. This CDR3 comprises 15 residues. With 5 bases removed from V and 0 bases from J, the gap between germline ends came to 14 bases. DNA of the CDR3: TGTGCCAGCAGTCTTCGGACAGACAGCTCCTACGAGCAGTACTTC. Protein sequence: CASSLRTDSSYEQYF.

The chain couples TRBV28 to TRBJ1-2; D is undetermined. With 5 bases removed from V and 5 bases from J, the gap between germline ends came to 6 bases. The germline gives CDR1 MDHEN, CDR2 SYDVKM. The CDR3 contains 11 residues. CDR3 nucleotide sequence: TGTGCCAGCAGTGGGTGGTATGGCTACACCTTC. This sequence encodes CASSGWYGYTF.

The rearrangement uses TRBV2 and TRBJ2-3; the D gene is possibly TRBD1 (6 bases). The CDR3 covers 15 residues. V shed 4 bases and J shed 1 base, with 12 bases lying between them. Germline V gene data show CDR1 as SNHLY and CDR2 as FYNNEI. The DNA of the CDR3 is TGTGCCAGCAGTGGCGTGTCAGGGGGCACAGATACGCAGTATTTT. It codes for CASSGVSGGTDTQYF. The variable domain in full, with the rest retrieved from reference TRBV2 and TRBJ2-3, is EPEVTQTPSHQVTQMGQEVILRCVPISNHLYFYWYRQILGQKVEFLVSFYNNEISEKSEIFDDQFSVERPDGSNFTLKIRSTKLEDSAMYFCASSGVSGGTDTQYFGPGTRLTVL.

The V and J genes are TRBV19 and TRBJ1-5, with 9 bases lining up with TRBD1. Germline values: CDR1 LNHDA, CDR2 SQIVND (reference sequence). Germline trimming cut 6 bases from V and 5 bases from J; bases unmatched to any gene: 8. The CDR3 length is 15 residues. Written as DNA, the CDR3 is TGTGCCAGTAGATGGGGGACAGGGAACCATCAGCCCCAGCATTTT. Its translation: CASRWGTGNHQPQHF. The variable domain in full, completed from reference TRBV19 and TRBJ1-5, reads DGGITQSPKYLFRKEGQNVTLSCEQNLNHDAMYWYRQDPGQGLRLIYYSQIVNDFQKGDIAEGYSVSREKKESFPLTVTSAQKNPTAFYLCASRWGTGNHQPQHFGDGTRLSIL.